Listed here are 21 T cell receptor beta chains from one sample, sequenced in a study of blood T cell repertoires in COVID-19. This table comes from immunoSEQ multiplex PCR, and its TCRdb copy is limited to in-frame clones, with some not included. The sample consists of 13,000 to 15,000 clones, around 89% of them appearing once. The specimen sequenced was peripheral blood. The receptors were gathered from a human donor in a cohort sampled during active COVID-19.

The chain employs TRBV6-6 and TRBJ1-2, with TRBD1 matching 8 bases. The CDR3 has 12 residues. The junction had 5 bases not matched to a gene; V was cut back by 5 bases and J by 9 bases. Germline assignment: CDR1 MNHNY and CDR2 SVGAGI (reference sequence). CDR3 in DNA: TGTGCCAGCAGTCACAGGGGGGACCGCTACACCTTC. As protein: CASSHRGDRYTF.

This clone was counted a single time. As DNA, the CDR3 is TGTGCCAGCAGTGAAGACAGGGGTCGGTCACCCCTCCACTTT. This sequence encodes CASSEDRGRSPLHF. The gene calls are TRBV6-1 and TRBJ1-6, with 7 bases that match TRBD1. The CDR3 runs to 14 residues. Trimming removed 1 base from V and 10 bases from J; junction bases left unmatched: 4. Germline CDR1 is MNHNS and CDR2 is SASEGT.

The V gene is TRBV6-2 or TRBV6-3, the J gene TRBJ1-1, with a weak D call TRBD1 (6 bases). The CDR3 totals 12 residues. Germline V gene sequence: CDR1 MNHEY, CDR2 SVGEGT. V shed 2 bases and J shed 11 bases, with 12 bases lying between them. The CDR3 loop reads CASSYPDSAAFF. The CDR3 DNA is TGTGCCAGCAGTTACCCGGACAGTGCGGCTTTCTTT.

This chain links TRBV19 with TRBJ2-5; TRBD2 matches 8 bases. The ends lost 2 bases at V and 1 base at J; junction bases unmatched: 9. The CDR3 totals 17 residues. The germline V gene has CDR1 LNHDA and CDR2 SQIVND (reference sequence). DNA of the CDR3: TGTGCCAGTAGTATAACCGGGGCGGGGGGAAGCCAAGAGACCCAGTACTTC. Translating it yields CASSITGAGGSQETQYF.

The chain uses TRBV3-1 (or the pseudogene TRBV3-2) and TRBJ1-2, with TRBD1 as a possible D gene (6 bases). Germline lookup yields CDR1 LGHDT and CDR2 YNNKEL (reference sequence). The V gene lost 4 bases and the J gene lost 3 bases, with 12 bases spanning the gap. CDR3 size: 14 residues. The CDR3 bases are TGTGCCAGCAGCCTAGAGGGGGGGGACTATGGCTACACCTTC. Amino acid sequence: CASSLEGGDYGYTF.

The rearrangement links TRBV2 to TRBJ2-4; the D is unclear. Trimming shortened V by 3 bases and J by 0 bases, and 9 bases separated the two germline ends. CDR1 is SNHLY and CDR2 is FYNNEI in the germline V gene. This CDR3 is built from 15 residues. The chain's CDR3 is CASSERLIAKNIQYF. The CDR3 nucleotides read TGTGCCAGCAGTGAGAGGCTGATAGCCAAAAACATTCAGTACTTC.

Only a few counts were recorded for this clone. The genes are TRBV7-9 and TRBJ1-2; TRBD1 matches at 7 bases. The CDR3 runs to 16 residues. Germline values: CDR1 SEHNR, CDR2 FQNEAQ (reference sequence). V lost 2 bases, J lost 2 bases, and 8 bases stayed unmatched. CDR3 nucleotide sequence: TGTGCCAGCAGCTTACTCACAGGGGTAGGCAACTATGGCTACACCTTC. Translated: CASSLLTGVGNYGYTF.

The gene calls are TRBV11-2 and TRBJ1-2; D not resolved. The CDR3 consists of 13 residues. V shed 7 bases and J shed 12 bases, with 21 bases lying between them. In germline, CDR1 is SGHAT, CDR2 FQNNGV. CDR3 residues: CASTPIGAGIDTF. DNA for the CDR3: TGTGCCAGCACCCCAATCGGCGCGGGGATAGACACCTTC.

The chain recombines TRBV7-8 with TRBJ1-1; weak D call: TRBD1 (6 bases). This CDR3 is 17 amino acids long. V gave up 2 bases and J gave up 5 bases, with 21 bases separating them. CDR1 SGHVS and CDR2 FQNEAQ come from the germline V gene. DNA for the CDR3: TGTGCCAGCAGCTTAACCCCGACAGGCGGCACGTGGACTGAAGCTTTCTTT. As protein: CASSLTPTGGTWTEAFF.

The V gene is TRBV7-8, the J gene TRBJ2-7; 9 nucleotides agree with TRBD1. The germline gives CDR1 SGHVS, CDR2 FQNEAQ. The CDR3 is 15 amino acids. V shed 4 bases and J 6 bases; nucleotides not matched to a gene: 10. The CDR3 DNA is TGTGCCAGCAGCTCCCTGATACAGGGGGCGGGCGAGCAGTACTTC. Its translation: CASSSLIQGAGEQYF.

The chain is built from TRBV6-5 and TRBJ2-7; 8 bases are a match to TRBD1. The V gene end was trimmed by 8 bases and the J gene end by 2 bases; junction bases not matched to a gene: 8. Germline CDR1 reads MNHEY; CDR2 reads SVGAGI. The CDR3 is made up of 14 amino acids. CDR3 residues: CASGAGTGAYEQYF. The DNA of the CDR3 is TGTGCCAGCGGGGCAGGGACAGGAGCCTACGAGCAGTACTTC.

For the CDR3, the DNA is TGTGCCAGCAAAAACGGAGGGTCCGGGGAGCTGTTTTTT. As protein: CASKNGGSGELFF. The genes are TRBV28 and TRBJ2-2; D is perhaps TRBD2 (6 bases). The CDR3 covers 13 residues. Germline V gene lookup returns CDR1 MDHEN and CDR2 SYDVKM. Trimming pared 7 bases from V and 6 bases from J, leaving 12 bases between.

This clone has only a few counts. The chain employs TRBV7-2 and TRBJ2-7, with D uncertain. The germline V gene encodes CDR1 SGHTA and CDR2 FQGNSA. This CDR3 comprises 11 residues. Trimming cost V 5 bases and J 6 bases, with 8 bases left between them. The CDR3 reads CASSALAEQYF. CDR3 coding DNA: TGTGCCAGCAGCGCCTTGGCCGAGCAGTACTTC.

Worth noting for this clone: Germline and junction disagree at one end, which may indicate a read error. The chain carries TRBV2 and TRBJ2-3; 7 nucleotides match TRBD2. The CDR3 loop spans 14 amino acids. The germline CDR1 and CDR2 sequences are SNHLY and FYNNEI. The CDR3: CASSEGASGDTQYF. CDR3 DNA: TGTGCCAGCAGCGAAGGTGCTAGCGGTGATACGCAGTATTTT.

In DNA form, the CDR3 reads TGTGCCAGCAGCGTATGGACCCTAGGACTAGCGGGAGTTGAGACCCAGTACTTC. The encoded protein is CASSVWTLGLAGVETQYF. The chain has TRBV9 and TRBJ2-5, with 13 nucleotides matching TRBD2. V gave up 1 base and J gave up 5 bases; unmatched junction bases: 11. The CDR3 has 18 residues. CDR1 and CDR2 (germline): SGDLS, YYNGEE.

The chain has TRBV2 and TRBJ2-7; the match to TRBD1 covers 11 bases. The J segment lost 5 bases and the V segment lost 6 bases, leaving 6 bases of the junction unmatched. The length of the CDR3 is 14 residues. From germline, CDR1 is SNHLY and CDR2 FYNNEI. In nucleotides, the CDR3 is TGTGCCAGCAGCGACGGGACAGGGGGAGACGAGCAGTACTTC. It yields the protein CASSDGTGGDEQYF.

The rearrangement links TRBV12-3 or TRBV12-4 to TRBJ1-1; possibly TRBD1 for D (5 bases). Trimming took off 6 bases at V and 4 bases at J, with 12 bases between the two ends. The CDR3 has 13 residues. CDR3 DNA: TGTGCCAGCAGCCTAGGACATGGCACTGAAGCTTTCTTT. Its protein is CASSLGHGTEAFF.

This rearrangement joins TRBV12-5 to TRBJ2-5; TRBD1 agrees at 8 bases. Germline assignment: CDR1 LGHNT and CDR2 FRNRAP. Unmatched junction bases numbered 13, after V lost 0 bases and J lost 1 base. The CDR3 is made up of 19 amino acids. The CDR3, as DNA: TGTGCTAGTGGTTTGGTGGGTCGGGGGACAGGCGCCACCCAAGAGACCCAGTACTTC. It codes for CASGLVGRGTGATQETQYF.

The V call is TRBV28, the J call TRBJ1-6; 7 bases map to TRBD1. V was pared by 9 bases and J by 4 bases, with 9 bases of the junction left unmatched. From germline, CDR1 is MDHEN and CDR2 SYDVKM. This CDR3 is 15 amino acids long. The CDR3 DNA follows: TGTGCCAGTTCTAGGGGGCGCGGGTATAATTCACCCCTCCACTTT. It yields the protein CASSRGRGYNSPLHF. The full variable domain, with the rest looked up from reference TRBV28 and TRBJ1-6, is DVKVTQSSRYLVKRTGEKVFLECVQDMDHENMFWYRQDPGLGLRLIYFSYDVKMKEKGDIPEGYSVSREKKERFSLILESASTNQTSMYLCASSRGRGYNSPLHFGNGTRLTVT.

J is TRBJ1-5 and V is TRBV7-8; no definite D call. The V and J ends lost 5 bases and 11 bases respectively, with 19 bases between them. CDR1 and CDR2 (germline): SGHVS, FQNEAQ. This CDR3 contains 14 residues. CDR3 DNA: TGTGCCAGCAGCCCAGATGGGCTATCAGTTTCCCAGCATTTT. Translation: CASSPDGLSVSQHF.

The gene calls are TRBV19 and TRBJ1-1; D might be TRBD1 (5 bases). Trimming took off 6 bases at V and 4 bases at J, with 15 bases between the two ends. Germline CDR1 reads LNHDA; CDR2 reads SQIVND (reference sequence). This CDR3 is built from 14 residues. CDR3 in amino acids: CASRPRGGSTEAFF. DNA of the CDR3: TGTGCCAGTAGACCGAGGGGAGGGAGCACTGAAGCTTTCTTT.